This T cell receptor (beta chain) was captured by sequencing in a study of regulatory T cells in long-lasting Graves disease. The overall study: Duration of antithyroid drug therapy among newly diagnosed Graves' patients was under 3 months. Study outcomes and limitations: Segments TRBV28, TRBJ1-2 and TRBJ2-5 showed preferential usage in persistent disease.

The time point was: newly diagnosed GD, antithyroid drugs for less than 3 months. Construction of the TCR library relied on RNA isolated from PBMCs. CDR3 size: 11 residues. The V end was cut by 5 bases, the J end by 9 bases, with 8 bases between. With respect to this clonotype: What it binds is not known.

CDR3-region Arm-PCR and iRepertoire HTBI primers produced the TCR beta libraries. TCRdb reanalysed the multiplex PCR reads using MiXCR and keeps one entry per CDR3 protein. The sample lists hundreds of thousands of distinct CDR3 sequences; around 15% were seen once. This sample also appeared in a second study, on T cells in Graves' hyperthyroidism and ophthalmopathy. That work adds: Researchers ran a first-round RT-PCR on the TCR CDR3 using the HTBI primer set.

Sequenced material: peripheral blood mononuclear cells (PBMCs), taken at new diagnosis, from a patient treated with antithyroid drugs. The gene calls are TRBV12-3 or TRBV12-4 and TRBJ2-1; D is uncertain. This clonotype was sampled from a woman aged 35 to 60 with Graves disease. The CDR3 coding sequence is TGTGCCAGCAGTCCTGCATCTGAGCAGTTCTTC. As protein: CASSPASEQFF.